This T cell receptor (beta chain) was obtained from a study of T cell responses to AZD1222 COVID-19 vaccine. This table comes from immunoSEQ multiplex PCR, and its TCRdb copy is limited to in-frame clones, with some not included. The table records around 95,000 clones, roughly 89% of them present only once. The CDR3 totals 13 residues. Germline loops: CDR1 MNHEY, CDR2 SVGAGI. V was clipped by 6 bases and J by 4 bases, with 9 bases between them. This receptor was obtained from an adult in good health. Here the sequenced sample was peripheral blood, taken on day 0 of AZD1222 vaccination. The J gene is TRBJ2-2, the V gene TRBV6-5, with D perhaps TRBD2 (6 bases). The DNA of the CDR3 is TGTGCCAGCAGACCCGGGGGCACCGGGGAGCTGTTTTTT. Protein: CASRPGGTGELFF.